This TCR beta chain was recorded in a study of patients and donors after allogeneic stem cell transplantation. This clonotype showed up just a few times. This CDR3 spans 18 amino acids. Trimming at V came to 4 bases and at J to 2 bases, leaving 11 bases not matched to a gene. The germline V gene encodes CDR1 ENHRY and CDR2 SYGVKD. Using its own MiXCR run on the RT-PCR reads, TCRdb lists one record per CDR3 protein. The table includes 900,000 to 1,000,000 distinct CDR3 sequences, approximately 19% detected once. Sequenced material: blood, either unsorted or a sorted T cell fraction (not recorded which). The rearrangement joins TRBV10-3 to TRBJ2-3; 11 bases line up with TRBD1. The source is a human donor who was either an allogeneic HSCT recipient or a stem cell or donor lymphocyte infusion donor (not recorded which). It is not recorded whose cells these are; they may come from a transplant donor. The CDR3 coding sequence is TGTGCCATCAGTGGAGTGGGAGGACAGGGGGCCTCCACAGATACGCAGTATTTT. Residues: CAISGVGGQGASTDTQYF.